These 27 T cell receptor beta chains share one sample of origin, sequenced in a study of technical replicates of blood from several donors (dated 2017 in TCRdb). The library came from the immunoSEQ multiplex PCR assay. In TCRdb, the immuneACCESS table is reduced to in-frame sequences with V and J assigned. These tables do not hold every clone; where another copy was compared, an unresolved V gene accounts for under half, and the others remain unexplained. This sample gives some 74,000 clones in total; less than 97% of them show up just once. The ten largest clones capture more than 0.2% of the sample. What was sequenced was T cells isolated from PBMCs. The receptors were sampled from a human donor in good health.

This clone was counted a single time. The J gene is TRBJ2-1, the V gene TRBV6-5; a possible D gene is TRBD2 (6 bases). CDR1 and CDR2 (germline): MNHEY, SVGAGI. V lost 1 base and J lost 7, with 11 bases in between. The CDR3 sequence is 14 residues long. CDR3: CASSYFVGGNEQFF. In DNA, the CDR3 is TGTGCCAGCAGTTACTTTGTCGGGGGTAATGAGCAGTTCTTC.

The gene calls are TRBV2 and TRBJ1-1; weak D call: TRBD1 (5 bases). Trimming cost V 7 bases and J 7 bases, with 7 bases left between them. The CDR3 covers 10 residues. Germline V gene data show CDR1 as SNHLY and CDR2 as FYNNEI. DNA of the CDR3: TGTGCCAGCATAACAGGTGAAGCTTTCTTT. Translation: CASITGEAFF.

The rearrangement uses TRBV6-1 and TRBJ2-7, with D possibly matching TRBD1 (6 bases). The CDR3 consists of 13 residues. CDR1 MNHNS and CDR2 SASEGT come from the germline V gene. V lost 6 bases and J lost 0, with 9 bases in between. As DNA, the CDR3 is TGTGCCAGCAGGAAAGGGGGCTCCTACGAGCAGTACTTC. Protein: CASRKGGSYEQYF.

The sample holds one count of this clone. The chain carries TRBV18 and TRBJ1-2; tentatively, D is TRBD1 (6 bases). The CDR3 totals 14 residues. Germline CDR1 reads KGHSH; CDR2 reads LQKENI. Trimming left V 0 bases short and J 8 bases short, with 13 bases between. The CDR3 spells CASSPPRTAPGYTF. CDR3 sequence (DNA): TGTGCCAGCTCACCACCGAGGACAGCACCAGGCTACACCTTC.

The chain recombines TRBV5-1 with TRBJ1-2; 11 bases are shared with TRBD1. Trimming at V came to 2 bases and at J to 2 bases, leaving 8 bases not matched to a gene. The CDR3 covers 17 residues. Germline V CDR1 and CDR2: SGHRS, YFSETQ. CDR3 bases: TGCGCCAGCAGCTTTTCGGACAGGGGGCGTGAAAACTATGGCTACACCTTC. This translates into CASSFSDRGRENYGYTF.

This rearrangement joins TRBV2 to TRBJ1-2; no firm D call. Germline V lookup: CDR1 SNHLY, CDR2 FYNNEI. The CDR3 contains 14 residues. Trimming pared 3 bases from V and 0 bases from J, leaving 8 bases between. As DNA, the CDR3 is TGTGCCAGCAGTGACTCCAGTCCTAACTATGGCTACACCTTC. This encodes CASSDSSPNYGYTF.

V and J are TRBV29-1 and TRBJ2-4, with 11 positions matching TRBD2. Germline-derived CDR1 and CDR2 are SQVTM and ANQGSEA. CDR3 length equals 16 residues. V gave up 6 bases and J gave up 8 bases; unmatched junction bases: 15. The CDR3 region has the DNA TGCAGCGTAACCGGGAAAACTAGCGGGAGAGGCCACATTCAGTACTTC. It encodes CSVTGKTSGRGHIQYF.

The J gene is TRBJ2-7, the V gene TRBV23-1; weak D call: TRBD2 (6 bases). TRBV23-1 belongs to the ORF category, with a function that is uncertain. Trimming removed 2 bases from V and 4 bases from J, with 15 bases in between. The CDR3 is 15 residues long. The CDR3: CASSQRGTAQYEQYF. The CDR3 DNA follows: TGCGCCAGCAGTCAACGCGGGACCGCCCAATACGAGCAGTACTTC.

The chain joins TRBV25-1 to TRBJ1-1; possibly TRBD1 for D (6 bases). Germline V gene sequence: CDR1 MGHDK, CDR2 SYGVNS. V lost 6 bases and J lost 1, with 6 bases in between. The CDR3 sequence is 12 residues long. The CDR3 DNA follows: TGTGCCAGCAGGGGGGCGAACACTGAAGCTTTCTTT. It translates to CASRGANTEAFF.

This chain uses TRBV5-1 with TRBJ1-5; weak D call: TRBD1 (5 bases). The CDR3 loop spans 15 amino acids. The germline gives CDR1 SGHRS, CDR2 YFSETQ. V lost 1 base, J lost 3 bases, and 11 bases lay in between. In DNA, the CDR3 is TGCGCCAGCAGCTTGACTGACAGCCCCAATCAGCCCCAGCATTTT. Amino acid sequence: CASSLTDSPNQPQHF.

The chain joins TRBV4-1 to TRBJ2-7, with 8 nucleotides matching TRBD2. J lost 6 bases, V lost 4 bases, and 5 bases had no gene match. The CDR3 is 13 amino acids. The germline gives CDR1 MGHRA, CDR2 YSYEKL. CDR3 loop: CASSRGLAAEQYF. The DNA of the CDR3 is TGCGCCAGCAGCCGCGGACTAGCCGCCGAGCAGTACTTC.

The chain links TRBV7-9 to TRBJ2-1, with a tentative D call TRBD2 (5 bases). Germline loops: CDR1 SEHNR, CDR2 FQNEAQ (reference sequence). The CDR3 contains 12 residues. Trimming removed 6 bases at V and 8 bases at J, with 11 bases between. The CDR3 here is CASRTRVHEQFF. Here the CDR3 DNA reads TGTGCCAGCAGAACTAGGGTTCATGAGCAGTTCTTC.

This rearrangement joins TRBV5-1 to TRBJ2-1; TRBD2 matches 11 bases. This CDR3 comprises 16 residues. Looked up from germline, CDR1 is SGHRS and CDR2 is YFSETQ. V was clipped by 4 bases and J by 1 base; unmatched bases: 4. CDR3 DNA sequence: TGCGCCAGCAGCACCGGGACTAGCGGATCCTACAATGAGCAGTTCTTC. Translating it yields CASSTGTSGSYNEQFF.

The gene calls are TRBV7-9 and TRBJ1-3, with unresolved D. There are 15 residues in the CDR3. Trimming left V 4 bases short and J 2 bases short, with 12 bases between. In germline, CDR1 is SEHNR, CDR2 FQNEAQ (reference sequence). CDR3 nucleotide sequence: TGTGCCAGCAGCTCCCCTATCCAGGCTGGAAACACCATATATTTT. It translates to CASSSPIQAGNTIYF. The complete variable domain, with remaining parts taken from reference TRBV7-9 and TRBJ1-3, reads DTGVSQNPRHKITKRGQNVTFRCDPISEHNRLYWYRQTLGQGPEFLTYFQNEAQLEKSRLLSDRFSAERPKGSFSTLEIQRTEQGDSAMYLCASSSPIQAGNTIYFGEGSWLTVV.

To note about this clone: The junction departs from the called germline gene at one end, perhaps through a read error. This chain uses TRBV19 with TRBJ1-2; no clear D. The germline CDR1 and CDR2 sequences are LNHDA and SQIVND (reference sequence). The CDR3 consists of 13 residues. The CDR3, as DNA: TGTGCCAGTAGGGAGCTCACCGTCACCTCTTTGTTCTTC. This translates into CASRELTVTSLFF.

This sequence joins TRBV9 and TRBJ1-6; 8 bases are a match to TRBD1. The CDR3 sequence is 14 residues long. CDR1 and CDR2 (germline): SGDLS, YYNGEE. With 5 bases clipped from V and 7 bases from J, the junction kept 5 bases outside the gene matches. The CDR3 reads CASRGTGENSPLHF. The CDR3 nucleotides read TGTGCCAGCAGGGGGACAGGTGAAAATTCACCCCTCCACTTT.

The chain links TRBV6-1 to TRBJ1-2, with 10 bases aligning to TRBD1. The CDR3 is 15 amino acids. The trim removed 4 bases at V and 4 bases at J, leaving 6 bases unmatched. In germline, CDR1 is MNHNS, CDR2 SASEGT. This CDR3 reads CASSGSGTGAYGYTF. The CDR3 nucleotides are TGTGCCAGCAGTGGCTCCGGGACAGGGGCCTATGGCTACACCTTC.

J is TRBJ1-1 and V is TRBV7-3; perhaps TRBD1 as D (6 bases). CDR3 length: 17 amino acids. Trimming removed 5 bases at V and 3 bases at J, with 22 bases between. Germline loops: CDR1 SGHTA, CDR2 FQGTGA. CDR3 nucleotides: TGTGCCAGCAGCCCGAGGGTAGGGGGGGCCGGCGACACTGAAGCTTTCTTT. This gives the protein CASSPRVGGAGDTEAFF.

The gene calls are TRBV6-1 and TRBJ1-1; D gene uncertain. Per germline, CDR1 MNHNS and CDR2 SASEGT. CDR3 length: 21 amino acids. Trimming shortened V by 4 bases and J by 6 bases, and 36 bases separated the two germline ends. DNA of the CDR3: TGTGCCAGCAGTGTAGCCCCATTGGTGGGCCTCAGTAACCCCCCGTCGGCTGAAGCTTTCTTT. Amino acids: CASSVAPLVGLSNPPSAEAFF.

The rearrangement uses TRBV5-4 and TRBJ1-6, with D hard to call. CDR1 and CDR2 from the germline V gene are SGHNT and YYREEE (reference sequence). CDR3 length: 17 amino acids. Trimming removed 4 bases from V and 2 bases from J, with 16 bases in between. The CDR3 loop is CASSPLPEGTYNSPLHF. The DNA for the CDR3 is TGTGCCAGCAGCCCACTACCGGAGGGCACCTATAATTCACCCCTCCACTTT. Drawing the rest from reference TRBV5-4 and TRBJ1-6, the complete variable domain is ETGVTQSPTHLIKTRGQQVTLRCSSQSGHNTVSWYQQALGQGPQFIFQYYREEENGRGNFPPRFSGLQFPNYSSELNVNALELDDSALYLCASSPLPEGTYNSPLHFGNGTRLTVT.

This chain joins TRBV11-2 and TRBJ2-6, with 9 bases that match TRBD1. CDR1 is SGHAT, CDR2 FQNNGV, per germline. The CDR3 covers 19 residues. Trimming removed 0 bases from V and 0 bases from J; junction bases left unmatched: 6. The CDR3 DNA follows: TGTGCCAGCAGCTTAGATGGGGACAGGGACTACTCTGGGGCCAACGTCCTGACTTTC. Protein product: CASSLDGDRDYSGANVLTF. The whole variable domain, remainder taken from reference TRBV11-2 and TRBJ2-6, is EAGVAQSPRYKIIEKRQSVAFWCNPISGHATLYWYQQILGQGPKLLIQFQNNGVVDDSQLPKDRFSAERLKGVDSTLKIQPAKLEDSAVYLCASSLDGDRDYSGANVLTFGAGSRLTVL.

This rearrangement joins TRBV20-1 to TRBJ2-7, with D maybe TRBD1 (6 bases). Trimming took off 6 bases at V and 2 bases at J, with 8 bases between the two ends. This CDR3 is 11 amino acids long. Germline lookup yields CDR1 DFQATT and CDR2 SNEGSKA (reference sequence). The CDR3 nucleotides read TGCAGTGCCGGACAGCCCTACGAGCAGTACTTC. Translation gives CSAGQPYEQYF.

V usage is TRBV5-1 and J usage is TRBJ2-1, with TRBD2 matching over 12 bases. The CDR3 covers 16 residues. Trimming removed 5 bases from V and 2 bases from J; junction bases left unmatched: 5. Per the germline V gene, CDR1 is SGHRS and CDR2 is YFSETQ. CDR3 DNA: TGCGCCAGCAGTCCTAGGACTAGCGGGACCTACAATGAGCAGTTCTTC. It encodes CASSPRTSGTYNEQFF.

V and J are TRBV27 and TRBJ1-2; D is unresolved. Trimming cost V 1 base and J 0 bases, with 6 bases left between them. The germline V gene has CDR1 MNHEY and CDR2 SMNVEV (reference sequence). The CDR3 consists of 14 residues. As DNA, the CDR3 is TGTGCCAGCAGTTTATGGCCCACTAACTATGGCTACACCTTC. It is translated as CASSLWPTNYGYTF.

The chain links TRBV11-2 to TRBJ2-3, with unresolved D. This CDR3 has 13 amino acids. Trimming pared 5 bases from V and 3 bases from J, leaving 9 bases between. From germline, CDR1 is SGHAT and CDR2 FQNNGV. For the CDR3, the DNA is TGTGCCAGCAGCCCCCTGAGGACAGATACGCAGTATTTT. Its protein product is CASSPLRTDTQYF.

This chain joins TRBV4-1 and TRBJ1-1; D is unresolved. Germline CDR1 is MGHRA and CDR2 is YSYEKL. Trimming stripped 2 bases from V and 1 base from J, with 11 bases between. This CDR3 spans 15 amino acids. The chain's CDR3 is CASSQRSEANTEAFF. In DNA, the CDR3 is TGCGCCAGCAGCCAAAGGAGTGAAGCGAACACTGAAGCTTTCTTT.

The V call is TRBV7-6, the J call TRBJ2-7; the D gene is possibly TRBD1 (5 bases). The ends were cut back, 5 bases at V and 2 bases at J, with 13 bases in the middle. The germline gives CDR1 SGHVS, CDR2 FNYEAQ. The CDR3 consists of 14 residues. The CDR3 spells CASSPGQGPYEQYF. DNA of the CDR3: TGTGCCAGCAGCCCCGGACAAGGCCCCTACGAGCAGTACTTC.